These 18 T cell receptor beta chains share one sample of origin, sequenced in a study of cytomegalovirus exposure and HLA in healthy donors. With 60 Vbeta and 13 Jbeta primers, the PCR was carried out. Assay: immunoSEQ multiplex PCR; the TCRdb copy retains only in-frame clones and omits some. The table has about 89,000 clones, around 77% seen once. The material sequenced was PBMCs. Receptor source: a man younger than 40 in good health and CMV-seronegative.

In this sample, this clone turned up a few times. The chain joins TRBV10-3 to TRBJ2-5, with 12 bases that match TRBD2. The CDR3 is 19 residues long. J gave up 2 bases and V 3 bases, and 13 bases lay outside the gene matches. The germline V gene encodes CDR1 ENHRY and CDR2 SYGVKD. The CDR3 coding sequence is TGTGCCATCAGTGATACCATGGTACTAGCGGGGGGCTCTCAAGAGACCCAGTACTTC. Translating gives CAISDTMVLAGGSQETQYF.

This clone was seen a few times. The J gene is TRBJ2-3, the V gene TRBV6-1, with TRBD2 identical over 12 bases. The CDR3 length is 15 residues. The junction had 0 bases not matched to a gene; V was cut back by 1 base and J by 4 bases. Germline-derived CDR1 and CDR2 are MNHNS and SASEGT. The CDR3 DNA reads as TGTGCCAGCAGTGAAGGACTAGCGGGAGCAGATACGCAGTATTTT. Encoded protein: CASSEGLAGADTQYF.

This clone has a handful of counts. This chain connects TRBV5-1 to TRBJ2-1, with 7 bases matching TRBD2. Unmatched junction bases numbered 12, after V lost 3 bases and J lost 0 bases. Germline V gene lookup returns CDR1 SGHRS and CDR2 YFSETQ. The CDR3 covers 18 residues. CDR3 nucleotide sequence: TGCGCCAGCAGCTACGCCCCCACTAGCGACAGCTCCTACAATGAGCAGTTCTTC. It specifies CASSYAPTSDSSYNEQFF. Full variable domain (rest looked up from reference TRBV5-1 and TRBJ2-1): KAGVTQTPRYLIKTRGQQVTLSCSPISGHRSVSWYQQTPGQGLQFLFEYFSETQRNKGNFPGRFSGRQFSNSRSEMNVSTLELGDSALYLCASSYAPTSDSSYNEQFFGPGTRLTVL.

The chain is built from TRBV10-3 and TRBJ2-1, with a possible D match to TRBD1 (5 bases). Germline V lookup: CDR1 ENHRY, CDR2 SYGVKD. Deletions cut 8 bases from V and 6 bases from J, with 44 bases between. The CDR3 length is 23 residues. The CDR3 spells CAIGATSGREGPTQTATFNEQFF. The DNA of the CDR3 is TGTGCCATCGGAGCCACTTCCGGTAGGGAAGGTCCGACCCAGACAGCTACGTTCAATGAGCAGTTCTTC.

The rearrangement joins TRBV30 to TRBJ2-3, with D possibly being TRBD1 (6 bases). The CDR3 runs 15 residues. V dropped 3 bases and J dropped 0 bases, with 13 bases sitting between them. Germline loops: CDR1 GTSNPN, CDR2 SVGIG (reference sequence). CDR3 sequence: CAWSVGQPSTDTQYF. The CDR3 region has the DNA TGTGCCTGGAGCGTAGGACAGCCTAGCACAGATACGCAGTATTTT.

The gene calls are TRBV9 and TRBJ2-6; D not certain. Trimming left V 7 bases short and J 1 base short, with 15 bases between. Germline values: CDR1 SGDLS, CDR2 YYNGEE. The CDR3 runs 16 residues. The chain's CDR3 is CASGETPKSGANVLTF. The CDR3 nucleotides read TGTGCCAGCGGCGAGACACCGAAATCTGGGGCCAACGTCCTGACTTTC.

The chain links TRBV4-1 to TRBJ2-5, with a tentative D call TRBD1 (5 bases). Germline loops: CDR1 MGHRA, CDR2 YSYEKL. Trimming cost V 1 base and J 4 bases, with 19 bases left between them. The length of the CDR3 is 17 residues. The CDR3 DNA is TGCGCCAGCAGCCAAGGGACACCGATGCGGCCCCGAGAGACCCAGTACTTC. Protein product: CASSQGTPMRPRETQYF.

This clone was seen just once. The chain joins TRBV19 to TRBJ1-1; the D gene is possibly TRBD1 (6 bases). Germline loops: CDR1 LNHDA, CDR2 SQIVND (reference sequence). The V gene lost 2 bases and the J gene lost 3 bases, with 13 bases spanning the gap. This CDR3 comprises 15 residues. This chain's CDR3 is CASSISLQGYTEAFF. The CDR3 DNA reads TGTGCCAGTAGTATATCCTTACAGGGATACACTGAAGCTTTCTTT.

In regard to this clone: The sample carries other DNA sequences with the same CDR3. This chain connects TRBV18 to TRBJ1-1, with 7 bases that match TRBD1. V lost 4 bases to trimming and J lost 1 base; unmatched junction nucleotides: 3. Germline V gene data show CDR1 as KGHSH and CDR2 as LQKENI. There are 14 residues in the CDR3. CDR3 DNA: TGTGCCAGCTCACTACAGGGGTGGAACACTGAAGCTTTCTTT. It yields the protein CASSLQGWNTEAFF.

This clone appeared a single time. This chain links TRBV5-1 with TRBJ1-1; 12 nucleotides align to TRBD1. The CDR3 totals 16 residues. The germline V gene has CDR1 SGHRS and CDR2 YFSETQ. J was trimmed by 5 bases and V by 5 bases; bases with no gene match: 10. The CDR3 protein is CASRGQGALRGTEAFF. CDR3 bases: TGCGCCAGCAGGGGACAGGGGGCGTTAAGGGGTACTGAAGCTTTCTTT.

V is TRBV19 and J is TRBJ2-2; tentative D call: TRBD1 (6 bases). The CDR3 is 15 amino acids. The germline V and J ends were trimmed by 5 bases and 4 bases, with 14 bases remaining between them. The germline gives CDR1 LNHDA, CDR2 SQIVND (reference sequence). The CDR3 region has the DNA TGTGCCAGTAGTCCAAGGACAGACAGCACCGGGGAGCTGTTTTTT. Amino acids: CASSPRTDSTGELFF.

The chain is built from TRBV7-2 and TRBJ2-1, with 10 nucleotides matching TRBD2. V trimming: 4 bases; J trimming: 7 bases; junction bases outside the gene matches: 7. This CDR3 is 15 amino acids long. Germline loops: CDR1 SGHTA, CDR2 FQGNSA. This CDR3 reads CASSSELAGSNEQFF. CDR3 bases: TGTGCCAGCAGCTCTGAACTAGCGGGATCAAATGAGCAGTTCTTC.

The CDR3 DNA reads TGTGCCAGCAGTCGGGGGGCTCTAGGGACCCAGTACTTC. It codes for CASSRGALGTQYF. The J gene is TRBJ2-5, the V gene TRBV6-5; a possible D gene is TRBD2 (7 bases). Looked up from germline, CDR1 is MNHEY and CDR2 is SVGAGI. The CDR3 has 13 amino acids. V was clipped by 5 bases and J by 7 bases, with 14 bases between them.

The chain recombines TRBV7-8 with TRBJ2-2, with TRBD1 as a possible D gene (7 bases). This CDR3 spans 15 amino acids. V was clipped by 5 bases and J by 9 bases, with 19 bases between them. Germline-derived CDR1 and CDR2 are SGHVS and FQNEAQ. In DNA, the CDR3 is TGTGCCAGCAGCGGGCGGGACAGAGGTCACCGGGAGCTGTTTTTT. Translated: CASSGRDRGHRELFF.

Here the CDR3 reads CASRGTGIWYGYTF. DNA for the CDR3: TGTGCCAGCAGAGGGACAGGGATTTGGTATGGCTACACCTTC. The chain has TRBV27 and TRBJ1-2; 9 bases agree with TRBD1. V trimming: 6 bases; J trimming: 5 bases; junction bases outside the gene matches: 7. The CDR3 has 14 residues. The V gene's germline CDR1 is MNHEY and CDR2 SMNVEV (reference sequence).

The chain links TRBV2 to TRBJ1-1; 8 nucleotides agree with TRBD1. Trimming took 5 bases from V and 4 from J; bases not matched to a gene: 6. Germline V gene sequence: CDR1 SNHLY, CDR2 FYNNEI. CDR3 size: 14 residues. CDR3 amino acids: CASSWTGSGTEAFF. The CDR3 DNA sequence: TGTGCCAGCAGTTGGACAGGGTCGGGCACTGAAGCTTTCTTT.

This clone has a handful of counts. The chain uses TRBV5-4 and TRBJ2-1; 7 bases match TRBD1. CDR1 and CDR2 from the germline V gene are SGHNT and YYREEE (reference sequence). This CDR3 region has 15 residues. V trimming: 0 bases; J trimming: 6 bases; junction bases outside the gene matches: 6. DNA of the CDR3: TGTGCCAGCAGCTTGGCCGGGACAGTGGTCAATGAGCAGTTCTTC. This gives the protein CASSLAGTVVNEQFF.

V and J are TRBV19 and TRBJ2-7; the D gene is possibly TRBD1 (6 bases). This CDR3 comprises 14 residues. The germline V gene has CDR1 LNHDA and CDR2 SQIVND (reference sequence). Trimming took 3 bases from V and 0 from J, leaving 9 bases between them. This CDR3 is CASSIWDNSYEQYF. CDR3 sequence (DNA): TGTGCCAGTAGTATTTGGGACAACTCCTACGAGCAGTACTTC.